This TCR beta chain is from a study of Ad26.COV2.S vaccination and SARS-CoV-2 variants. Notes on the study in general: Researchers reported similar non-spike TCR breadth in vaccine and placebo recipients.

Data came from immunoSEQ multiplex PCR; TCRdb stores just in-frame clones and leaves some out. Of over 350,000 clones in the sample, approximately 91% are singletons; the top ten hold approximately 3.7%. Worth noting for this clone: Its antigen is unknown.

The treatment was: 19 received Ad26.COV2.S at low or high dose, single or two shots; about five received placebo; per-sample allocation not given. On day 63 after the first injection, vaccine and placebo recipients gave samples. This clonotype was sampled from a person aged 18-65 years who received the Ad26.COV2.S COVID-19 vaccine or a placebo. The starting material was peripheral blood, obtained in a trial of Ad26.COV2.S vaccine versus placebo.

This chain's CDR3 is CASSGYGEVTEAFF. The CDR3 nucleotides are TGTGCCAGCTCGGGTTACGGGGAGGTCACTGAAGCTTTCTTT. The rearrangement links TRBV18 to TRBJ1-1; D is undetermined. The CDR3 has 14 residues. CDR1 and CDR2 from the germline V gene are KGHSH and LQKENI. Trimming took 6 bases from V and 4 from J, leaving 15 bases between them.